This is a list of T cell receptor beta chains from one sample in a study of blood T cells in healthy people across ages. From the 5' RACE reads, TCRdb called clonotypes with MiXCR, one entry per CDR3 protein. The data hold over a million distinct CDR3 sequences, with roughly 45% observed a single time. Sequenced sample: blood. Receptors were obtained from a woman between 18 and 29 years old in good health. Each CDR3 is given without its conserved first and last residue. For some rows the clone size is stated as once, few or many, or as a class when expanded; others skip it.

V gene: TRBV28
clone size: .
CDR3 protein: ASTSAPRDSPLH

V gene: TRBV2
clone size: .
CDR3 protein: ASSGGTEGYEQY

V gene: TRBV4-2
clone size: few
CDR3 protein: ASSQEGSPNEKLF

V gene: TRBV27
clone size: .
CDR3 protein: ASSLRGRYTEAF

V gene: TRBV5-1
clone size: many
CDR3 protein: ASSLVSGGETQY

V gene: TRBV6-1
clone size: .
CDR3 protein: ASSDPETQY

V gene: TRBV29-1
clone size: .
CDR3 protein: SVPNFVGSGYT

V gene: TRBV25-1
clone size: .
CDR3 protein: ASSLGGATGELF

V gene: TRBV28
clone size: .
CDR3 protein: ASITYTEAF

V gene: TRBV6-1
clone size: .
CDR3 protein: ATTTGLRAEAF

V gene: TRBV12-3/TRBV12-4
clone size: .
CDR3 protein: ASSRDRGGDQPQH

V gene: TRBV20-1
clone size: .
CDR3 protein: SARDYEGYNTDTQY

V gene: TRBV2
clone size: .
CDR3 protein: ASSDLAGAGGKNIQY

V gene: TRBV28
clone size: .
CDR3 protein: ASRGPSEATVTYGYT

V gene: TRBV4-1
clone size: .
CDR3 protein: ASSQRGRGYT

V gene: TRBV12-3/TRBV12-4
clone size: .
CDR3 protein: ASNFRGNSYEQY

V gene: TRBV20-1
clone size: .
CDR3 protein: SARVSGGKSYNEQF

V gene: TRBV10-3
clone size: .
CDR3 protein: AIISALSHNEQF

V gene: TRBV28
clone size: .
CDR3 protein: ASSVRGYGYT

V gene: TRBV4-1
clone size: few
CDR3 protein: ASSQGGTDNSPLH

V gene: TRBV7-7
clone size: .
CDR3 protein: ASSLEVGGRDPHEQY

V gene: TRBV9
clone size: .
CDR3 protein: ASSPWDAPNTEAF

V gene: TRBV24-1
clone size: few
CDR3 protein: ATSDPRTRYEQY

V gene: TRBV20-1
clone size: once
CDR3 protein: SARPSTSPNGEQY

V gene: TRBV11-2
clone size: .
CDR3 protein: ASSVVQGTGELF

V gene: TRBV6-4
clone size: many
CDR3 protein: ASLKRRGSQETQY

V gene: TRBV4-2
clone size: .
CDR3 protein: ASSQLGPITDTQY

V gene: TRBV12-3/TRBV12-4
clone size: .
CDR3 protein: ATAPGYPPLAKNIQY

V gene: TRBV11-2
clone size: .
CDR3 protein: ASSLRREVYEQY

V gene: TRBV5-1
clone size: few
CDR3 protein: ASRPVSANYGYT

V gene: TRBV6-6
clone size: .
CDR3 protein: ASREGRGREKLF

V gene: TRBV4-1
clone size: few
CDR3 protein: ASSHRSSGGPQETQY

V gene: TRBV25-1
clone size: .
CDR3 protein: ASSDPRQGDTQY

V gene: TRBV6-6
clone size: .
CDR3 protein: ASSFGQGGDQY

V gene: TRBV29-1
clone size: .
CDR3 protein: SERTGANTEAF

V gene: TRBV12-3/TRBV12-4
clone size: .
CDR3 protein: ASSLGSVSVEQY

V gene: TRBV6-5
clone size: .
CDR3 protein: ASKAGDGNYGYT

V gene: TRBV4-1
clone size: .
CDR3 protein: ASSHGDTDSNQPQH

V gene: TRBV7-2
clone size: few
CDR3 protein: ASSSQTGGGGYT

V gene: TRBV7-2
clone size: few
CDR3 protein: ASSRTSGNPYEQY

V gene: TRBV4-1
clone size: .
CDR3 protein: ASSHHGETQY

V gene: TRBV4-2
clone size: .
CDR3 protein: ASSQGLAGTRSNEQF

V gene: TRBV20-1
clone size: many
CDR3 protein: SAGTSGRADNEQY

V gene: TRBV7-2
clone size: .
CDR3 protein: ASAVRPVPNEQF

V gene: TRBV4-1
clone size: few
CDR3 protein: ASSPLPGAGGELF

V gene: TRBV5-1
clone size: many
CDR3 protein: ASSLGASQETQY

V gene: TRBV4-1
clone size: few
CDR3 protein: ASSQLRAIPGLAKYEQY

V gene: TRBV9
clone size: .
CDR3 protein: ASSSGQAANYGYT

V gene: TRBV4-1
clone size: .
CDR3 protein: ASKGSGGKDEQY

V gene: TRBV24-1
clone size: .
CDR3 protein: ATSDFGTGGATSGGAPYNEQF

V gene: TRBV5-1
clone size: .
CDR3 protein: ASSLEGQGVETQY